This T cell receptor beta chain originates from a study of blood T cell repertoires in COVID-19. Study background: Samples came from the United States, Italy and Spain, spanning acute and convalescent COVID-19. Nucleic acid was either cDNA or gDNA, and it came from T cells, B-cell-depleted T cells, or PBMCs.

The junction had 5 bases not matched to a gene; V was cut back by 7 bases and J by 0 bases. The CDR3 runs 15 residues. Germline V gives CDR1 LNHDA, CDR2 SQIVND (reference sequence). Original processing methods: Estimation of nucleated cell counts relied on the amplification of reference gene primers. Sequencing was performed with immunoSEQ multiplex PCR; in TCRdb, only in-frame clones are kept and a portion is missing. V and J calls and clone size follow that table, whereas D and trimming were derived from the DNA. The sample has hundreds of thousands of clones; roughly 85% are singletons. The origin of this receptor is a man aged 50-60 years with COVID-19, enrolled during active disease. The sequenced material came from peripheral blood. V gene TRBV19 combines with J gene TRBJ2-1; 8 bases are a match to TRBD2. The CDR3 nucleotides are TGTGCCAGTACCGCGGGGGGCCTCTCCTACAATGAGCAGTTCTTC. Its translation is CASTAGGLSYNEQFF. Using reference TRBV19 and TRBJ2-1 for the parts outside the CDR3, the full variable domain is DGGITQSPKYLFRKEGQNVTLSCEQNLNHDAMYWYRQDPGQGLRLIYYSQIVNDFQKGDIAEGYSVSREKKESFPLTVTSAQKNPTAFYLCASTAGGLSYNEQFFGPGTRLTVL.